This T cell receptor beta chain was recorded in a study of CD8+ T cells in alopecia areata. Study-wide points: Tofacitinib significantly decreased scalp clonality and expanded CD8+ clones among top 100.

Per the germline V gene, CDR1 is DFQATT and CDR2 is SNEGSKA (reference sequence). V lost 2 bases and J 3 bases, leaving 5 bases between the germline ends. The CDR3 spans 11 residues. Sequencing used cDNA as its template, made by extracting RNA and reverse transcribing it. Profiling relied on immunoSEQ multiplex PCR, and the TCRdb table lists in-frame clones only, not all of them. Here the sample spans 200,000 or so clones, roughly 50% being singletons. Stated treatment: oral pan-JAK inhibitor, 5-10 mg twice daily. Note on this clone: The antigen remains undetermined.

This sequence originates from a human donor with alopecia areata. The genes are TRBV20-1 and TRBJ2-7; no clear D. The sample here was CD4+ T cells sorted from blood, taken at week 24, from a patient treated with tofacitinib. CDR3 residues: CSARPGYEQYF. The CDR3 DNA reads TGCAGTGCTAGACCTGGCTACGAGCAGTACTTC.